This T cell receptor (beta chain) was captured by sequencing in a study of cytomegalovirus exposure and HLA in healthy donors. The CDR3 is 17 amino acids. The ends were cut back, 1 base at V and 4 bases at J, with 17 bases in the middle. Per germline, CDR1 LNHNV and CDR2 YYDKDF (reference sequence). Researchers ran the PCR with 60 Vbeta and 13 Jbeta primers. Data came from immunoSEQ multiplex PCR; TCRdb stores just in-frame clones and leaves some out. This table holds tens of thousands of clones, roughly 77% found once. The sequence derives from a man in his forties in good health and CMV-seronegative. The rearrangement joins TRBV15 to TRBJ1-5; possibly TRBD1 for D (6 bases). Sequencing input: PBMCs. The CDR3 bases are TGTGCCACCAGCAGAGTGTCAGGCAGGGGAATTAATCAGCCCCAGCATTTT. It translates to CATSRVSGRGINQPQHF. The complete variable domain, with remaining parts taken from reference TRBV15 and TRBJ1-5, reads DAMVIQNPRYQVTQFGKPVTLSCSQTLNHNVMYWYQQKSSQAPKLLFHYYDKDFNNEADTPDNFQSRRPNTSFCFLDIRSPGLGDTAMYLCATSRVSGRGINQPQHFGDGTRLSIL.